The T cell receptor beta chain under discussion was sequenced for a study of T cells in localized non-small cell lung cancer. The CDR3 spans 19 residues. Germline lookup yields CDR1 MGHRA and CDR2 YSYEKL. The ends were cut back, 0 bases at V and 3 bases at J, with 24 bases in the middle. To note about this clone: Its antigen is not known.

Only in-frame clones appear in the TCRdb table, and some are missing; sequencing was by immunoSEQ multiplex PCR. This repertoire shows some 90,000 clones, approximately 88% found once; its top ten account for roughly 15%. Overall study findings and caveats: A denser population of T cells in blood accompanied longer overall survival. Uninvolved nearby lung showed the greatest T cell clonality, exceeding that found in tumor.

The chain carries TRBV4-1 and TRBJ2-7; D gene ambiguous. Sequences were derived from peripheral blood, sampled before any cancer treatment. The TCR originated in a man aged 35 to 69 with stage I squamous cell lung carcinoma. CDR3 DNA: TGCGCCAGCAGCCAAGATAGGGTAGGGCAAAGTCGGTCCCACTACGAGCAGTACTTC. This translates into CASSQDRVGQSRSHYEQYF.